This T cell receptor beta chain was recorded in a study of regulatory T cells in long-lasting Graves disease. On the study more broadly: Antithyroid drug exposure in newly diagnosed Graves' patients had lasted under 3 months.

To make TCR beta libraries, researchers used iRepertoire HTBI primers and Arm-PCR of CDR3 regions. TCRdb passed the multiplex PCR reads through MiXCR, listing each CDR3 protein once. In the table there are 450,000 to 600,000 distinct CDR3 sequences, less than 15% of which are singletons. Time point defined: newly diagnosed GD, antithyroid drugs for less than 3 months. The TCR library was prepared using RNA isolated from PBMCs. Xi'an, China, was home to the endocrinology department that provided patients. This clonotype was observed at least ten times. The V and J ends lost 5 bases and 5 bases respectively, with 19 bases between them. The CDR3 runs to 16 residues. Germline V CDR1 and CDR2: LNHNV, YYDKDF (reference sequence). The sample was also linked to a second study, of T cells in Graves' hyperthyroidism and ophthalmopathy.

The chain couples TRBV15 to TRBJ2-1; the D is unclear. Sequences were derived from peripheral blood mononuclear cells (PBMCs), sampled at new diagnosis, from a patient treated with antithyroid drugs. This TCR was sampled from a man aged 25-45 years with Graves disease. CDR3 nucleotides: TGTGCCACCAGCCATATCAAGGGTTTGTGGGACAATGAGCAGTTCTTC. This sequence encodes CATSHIKGLWDNEQFF. The variable domain in full, completed from reference TRBV15 and TRBJ2-1, reads DAMVIQNPRYQVTQFGKPVTLSCSQTLNHNVMYWYQQKSSQAPKLLFHYYDKDFNNEADTPDNFQSRRPNTSFCFLDIRSPGLGDTAMYLCATSHIKGLWDNEQFFGPGTRLTVL.